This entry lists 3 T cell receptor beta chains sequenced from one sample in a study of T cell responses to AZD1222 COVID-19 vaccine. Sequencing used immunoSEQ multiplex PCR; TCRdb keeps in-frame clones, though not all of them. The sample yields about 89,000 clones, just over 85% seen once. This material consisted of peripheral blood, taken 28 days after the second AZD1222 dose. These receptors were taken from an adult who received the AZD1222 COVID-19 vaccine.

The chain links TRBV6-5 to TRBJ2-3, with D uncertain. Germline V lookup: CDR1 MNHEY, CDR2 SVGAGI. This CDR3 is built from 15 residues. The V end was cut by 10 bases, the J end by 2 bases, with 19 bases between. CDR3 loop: CAIFPGYLLTDTQYF. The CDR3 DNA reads TGTGCCATCTTTCCCGGATACTTGCTCACAGATACGCAGTATTTT.

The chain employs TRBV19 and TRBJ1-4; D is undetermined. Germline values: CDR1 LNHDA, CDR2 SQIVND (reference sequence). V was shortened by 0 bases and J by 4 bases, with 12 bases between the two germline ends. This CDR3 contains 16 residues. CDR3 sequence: CASSIDHRVFNEKLFF. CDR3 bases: TGTGCCAGTAGTATAGATCACCGGGTCTTTAATGAAAAACTGTTTTTT.

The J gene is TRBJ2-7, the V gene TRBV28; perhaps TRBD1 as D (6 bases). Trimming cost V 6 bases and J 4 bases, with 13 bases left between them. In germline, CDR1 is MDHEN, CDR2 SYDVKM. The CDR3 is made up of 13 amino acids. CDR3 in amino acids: CASRRQGIYEQYF. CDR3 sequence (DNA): TGTGCCAGCAGGAGGCAGGGGATTTACGAGCAGTACTTC.